The 16 T cell receptor beta chains listed next were all sequenced from one sample in a study of long-term antiretroviral therapy in people with HIV. Survey-level immunoSEQ v3.0 assays were run. Here immunoSEQ multiplex PCR was the method, and the copy in TCRdb shows in-frame clones only, minus some. The table lists some 22,000 clones, about 88% of them singletons, with 6.4% in the top ten. Sequenced here: unsorted PBMCs, sampled 0.6 years after starting antiretroviral therapy. The receptors originated from a man aged 60 to 75 with HIV.

This clone has a handful of counts. The V and J genes are TRBV18 and TRBJ2-1; 10 nucleotides agree with TRBD1. V gave up 5 bases and J gave up 6 bases; unmatched junction bases: 10. The CDR3 covers 16 residues. The germline CDR1 and CDR2 sequences are KGHSH and LQKENI. In nucleotides, the CDR3 is TGTGCCAGCTCATCCTTGGGGACAGGGGTTGGCAATGAGCAGTTCTTC. Encoded protein: CASSSLGTGVGNEQFF.

CDR3 DNA sequence: TGTGCCAGCAGCTACGGGACAGGTGGCGATGGCTACACCTTC. This gives the protein CASSYGTGGDGYTF. The chain combines TRBV11-1 with TRBJ1-2, with TRBD1 matching 8 bases. V was clipped by 4 bases and J by 6 bases; unmatched bases: 7. This CDR3 has 14 amino acids. CDR1 is SGHAT and CDR2 is FQDESV in the germline V gene (reference sequence).

The rearrangement uses TRBV10-3 and TRBJ2-7; weak D call: TRBD2 (6 bases). The length of the CDR3 is 15 residues. Germline CDR1 and CDR2: ENHRY and SYGVKD. The germline V and J ends were trimmed by 5 bases and 6 bases, with 20 bases remaining between them. The CDR3 loop is CAISHRGVQGGEQYF. CDR3 nucleotide sequence: TGTGCCATCAGTCACCGAGGTGTGCAGGGAGGCGAGCAGTACTTC.

The chain recombines TRBV7-9 with TRBJ1-1, with a weak D call TRBD1 (5 bases). V was trimmed by 3 bases and J by 6 bases, leaving 11 bases between them. CDR3 length: 13 residues. Looked up from germline, CDR1 is SEHNR and CDR2 is FQNEAQ (reference sequence). CDR3 region: CASSLYWGAEAFF. CDR3 nucleotides: TGTGCCAGCAGCTTGTATTGGGGGGCTGAAGCTTTCTTT.

The genes are TRBV5-1 and TRBJ2-5; D gene uncertain. CDR1 SGHRS and CDR2 YFSETQ come from the germline V gene. This CDR3 is built from 14 residues. Trimming left V 4 bases short and J 5 bases short, with 15 bases between. CDR3 sequence: CASSPDGPKETQYF. The CDR3 DNA sequence: TGCGCCAGCAGCCCGGATGGCCCTAAGGAGACCCAGTACTTC.

The chain joins TRBV7-2 to TRBJ2-5; 7 bases are shared with TRBD2. Trimming removed 4 bases from V and 3 bases from J; junction bases left unmatched: 14. The length of the CDR3 is 17 residues. The germline gives CDR1 SGHTA, CDR2 FQGNSA. The CDR3 coding sequence is TGTGCCAGCAGCTCCCAACGGAGAGGGCTAGCGGAAGAGACCCAGTACTTC. Protein product: CASSSQRRGLAEETQYF.

The table lists this clone with a few counts. This chain links TRBV5-1 with TRBJ2-2, with D possibly being TRBD2 (5 bases). V was clipped by 4 bases and J by 0 bases, with 13 bases between them. Germline loops: CDR1 SGHRS, CDR2 YFSETQ. CDR3 length: 16 amino acids. The CDR3 loop is CASSPRGQTNTGELFF. In DNA form, the CDR3 reads TGCGCCAGCAGCCCCCGAGGGCAGACGAACACCGGGGAGCTGTTTTTT.

This rearrangement joins TRBV6-5 to TRBJ2-7, with 7 bases lining up with TRBD1. The ends lost 0 bases at V and 2 bases at J; junction bases unmatched: 4. The CDR3 spans 15 residues. Germline assignment: CDR1 MNHEY and CDR2 SVGAGI. The CDR3, as DNA: TGTGCCAGCAGTTACTCAGGCAGGGGGACCTACGAGCAGTACTTC. Translating it yields CASSYSGRGTYEQYF.

The chain has TRBV19 and TRBJ2-1; D unclear. The V gene's germline CDR1 is LNHDA and CDR2 SQIVND (reference sequence). The CDR3 length is 13 residues. Trimming removed 3 bases from V and 4 bases from J, with 7 bases in between. CDR3 nucleotide sequence: TGTGCCAGTAGTATTCAAATATACAATGAGCAGTTCTTC. Translating gives CASSIQIYNEQFF.

The chain has TRBV5-1 and TRBJ2-7, with 9 bases identical to TRBD1. This CDR3 is 15 amino acids long. Germline V gives CDR1 SGHRS, CDR2 YFSETQ. V trimming: 3 bases; J trimming: 1 base; junction bases outside the gene matches: 5. CDR3 in DNA: TGCGCCAGCAGCTGGGGGGACAGGGATTCCTACGAGCAGTACTTC. It codes for CASSWGDRDSYEQYF. Full variable domain (rest looked up from reference TRBV5-1 and TRBJ2-7): KAGVTQTPRYLIKTRGQQVTLSCSPISGHRSVSWYQQTPGQGLQFLFEYFSETQRNKGNFPGRFSGRQFSNSRSEMNVSTLELGDSALYLCASSWGDRDSYEQYFGPGTRLTVT.

This chain joins TRBV28 and TRBJ1-6; D is undetermined. V was pared by 2 bases and J by 2 bases, with 13 bases between. Germline CDR1 is MDHEN and CDR2 is SYDVKM. The CDR3 has 17 amino acids. CDR3 amino acids: CASSLKQSSTYNSPLHF. CDR3 DNA: TGTGCCAGCAGTTTAAAACAATCTTCTACCTATAATTCACCCCTCCACTTT.

The chain carries TRBV19 and TRBJ2-6; 7 positions match TRBD1. In germline, CDR1 is LNHDA, CDR2 SQIVND (reference sequence). The CDR3 sequence is 15 residues long. V lost 5 bases, J lost 5 bases, and 6 bases stayed unmatched. The CDR3 sequence is CASSLGQVWANVLTF. The CDR3 DNA reads as TGTGCCAGTAGTTTAGGACAGGTCTGGGCCAACGTCCTGACTTTC.

J is TRBJ1-3 and V is TRBV28; no firm D call. Germline V gives CDR1 MDHEN, CDR2 SYDVKM. This CDR3 spans 14 amino acids. The V and J ends lost 7 bases and 3 bases respectively, with 13 bases between them. As DNA, the CDR3 is TGTGCCAGCACCCCGCCTGGATATGGAAACACCATATATTTT. Translation gives CASTPPGYGNTIYF.

This chain connects TRBV28 to TRBJ2-1; perhaps TRBD1 as D (6 bases). Trimming pared 6 bases from V and 1 base from J, leaving 13 bases between. This CDR3 has 15 residues. CDR1 is MDHEN and CDR2 is SYDVKM in the germline V gene. CDR3 DNA sequence: TGTGCCAGCAGCCAAAATCAGGGGTCCTACAATGAGCAGTTCTTC. As protein: CASSQNQGSYNEQFF.

This clone was counted only a few times. J is TRBJ2-3 and V is TRBV19, with D possibly being TRBD1 (8 bases). The CDR3 is made up of 15 amino acids. Trimming shortened V by 4 bases and J by 2 bases, and 13 bases separated the two germline ends. Germline V gene sequence: CDR1 LNHDA, CDR2 SQIVND (reference sequence). In DNA form, the CDR3 reads TGTGCCAGTAGTAGGACAGGGAGGGACACAGATACGCAGTATTTT. Translation gives CASSRTGRDTDTQYF.

CDR3 region: CASSEQGGGSEAFF. For the CDR3, the DNA is TGTGCCAGCAGCGAACAGGGTGGTGGGTCTGAAGCTTTCTTT. The V call is TRBV2, the J call TRBJ1-1; D is possibly TRBD1 (6 bases). Germline values: CDR1 SNHLY, CDR2 FYNNEI. Trimming shortened V by 6 bases and J by 6 bases, and 17 bases separated the two germline ends. CDR3 size: 14 residues.